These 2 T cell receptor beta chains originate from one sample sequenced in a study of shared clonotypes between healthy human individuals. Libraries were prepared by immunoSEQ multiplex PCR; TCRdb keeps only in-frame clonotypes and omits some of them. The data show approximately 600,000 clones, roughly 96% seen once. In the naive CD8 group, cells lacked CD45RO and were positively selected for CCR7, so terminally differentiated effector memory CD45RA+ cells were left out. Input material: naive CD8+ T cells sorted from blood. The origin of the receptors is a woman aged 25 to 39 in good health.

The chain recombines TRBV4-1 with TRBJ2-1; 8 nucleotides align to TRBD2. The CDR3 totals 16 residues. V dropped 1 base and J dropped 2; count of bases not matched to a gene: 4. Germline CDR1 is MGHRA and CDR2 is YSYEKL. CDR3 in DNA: TGCGCCAGCAGCCAAGTACTAGCGGCGGCCTACAATGAGCAGTTCTTC. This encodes CASSQVLAAAYNEQFF.

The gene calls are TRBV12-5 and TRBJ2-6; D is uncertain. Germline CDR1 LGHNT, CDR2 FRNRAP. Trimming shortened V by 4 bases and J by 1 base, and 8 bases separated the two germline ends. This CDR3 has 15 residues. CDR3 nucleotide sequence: TGTGCTAGTGGTTCGGACCGATCTGGGGCCAACGTCCTGACTTTC. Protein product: CASGSDRSGANVLTF.